This is a list of T cell receptor beta chains from one sample in a study of pediatric ulcerative colitis. Only in-frame clones appear in the TCRdb table, and some are missing; sequencing was by immunoSEQ multiplex PCR. The sample lists tens of thousands of clones, about 79% seen once, with more than 3.5% in the top ten. The sample was gut tissue. The receptors derive from a girl under 18 with moderate ulcerative colitis. Both conserved end residues are part of each CDR3. The D gene is left open where the match is weak. Not every row has a clone size; where given, it reads once, few, many or a size class.

CASSRGTFYGYTF	TGTGCCAGCAGCCGCGGTACTTTCTATGGCTACACCTTC	TRBV5-4	TRBJ1-2	-	-
CASGGNGAQYF	TGTGCCAGCGGGGGGAACGGGGCCCAGTACTTC	TRBV7-7	TRBJ2-5	-	-
CASSFLPGGTGELFF	TGTGCCAGCAGCTTTCTTCCCGGGGGGACCGGGGAGCTGTTTTTT	TRBV11-1	TRBJ2-2	TRBD2	-
CATGTRQETQYF	TGTGCCACAGGGACTAGGCAAGAGACCCAGTACTTC	TRBV6-6	TRBJ2-5	TRBD2	-
CASSSTGVTFTDTQYF	TGTGCCAGCAGCAGTACCGGCGTAACCTTCACAGATACGCAGTATTTT	TRBV5-5	TRBJ2-3	-	-
CASSEGRGPSRRYEQYF	TGCGCCAGCAGTGAGGGAAGGGGGCCCTCGCGAAGGTACGAGCAGTACTTC	TRBV10-1	TRBJ2-7	TRBD1	-
CASRAGGHTDTQYF	TGTGCCAGCAGGGCGGGAGGCCATACAGATACGCAGTATTTT	TRBV6-5	TRBJ2-3	TRBD2	-
CASRNTGTGAGDEQFF	TGTGCCAGCAGAAATACCGGGACAGGGGCAGGGGATGAGCAGTTCTTC	TRBV7-9	TRBJ2-1	TRBD1	-
CASSGGTSGYEQYF	TGCGCCAGCAGCGGGGGGACTAGCGGCTACGAGCAGTACTTC	TRBV5-1	TRBJ2-7	TRBD2	-
CAWGDGSSGNTIYF	TGTGCCTGGGGGGACGGGAGCTCTGGAAACACCATATATTTT	TRBV30	TRBJ1-3	-	few
CASYRGVDMGKKQFF	TGCGCCAGCTATCGGGGGGTCGATATGGGTAAGAAGCAGTTCTTC	TRBV10-2	TRBJ2-1	TRBD2	-
CASSVTYPGQFYEQYF	TGTGCCAGTAGTGTCACGTATCCGGGACAGTTCTACGAGCAGTACTTC	TRBV19	TRBJ2-7	TRBD1	-
CASSPGRGNTEAFF	TGTGCCAGCAGCCCCGGGAGGGGGAACACTGAAGCTTTCTTT	TRBV7-9	TRBJ1-1	-	-
CASSLELTGTDTQYF	TGTGCCAGCAGTTTAGAACTAACAGGCACAGATACGCAGTATTTT	TRBV27	TRBJ2-3	-	-
CASRLGVDFYTEAFF	TGTGCCAGCAGGCTCGGAGTTGATTTTTACACTGAAGCTTTCTTT	TRBV6-1	TRBJ1-1	-	-
CASKLMRTRVGRGEQFF	TGTGCCAGCAAATTGATGCGGACTAGGGTGGGGCGTGGTGAGCAGTTCTTC	TRBV27	TRBJ2-1	TRBD2	-
CASRERDRYNEQFF	TGTGCCAGCAGGGAAAGGGACAGGTACAATGAGCAGTTCTTC	TRBV6-1	TRBJ2-1	TRBD1	-
CASSLGPGALNSPLHF	TGTGCCAGCAGCTTGGGTCCAGGGGCCCTTAATTCACCCCTCCACTTT	TRBV5-6	TRBJ1-6	-	-
CATQLTSATNEKLFF	TGTGCCACCCAGCTAACATCAGCAACTAATGAAAAACTGTTTTTT	TRBV10-3	TRBJ1-4	-	-
CAWSPGYGTDTQYF	TGTGCCTGGAGCCCCGGGTACGGCACAGATACGCAGTATTTT	TRBV30	TRBJ2-3	-	-
CASSYSLARDQPQHF	TGTGCCAGCAGTTACTCATTGGCGCGGGATCAGCCCCAGCATTTT	TRBV6-6	TRBJ1-5	-	few
CASRIRVEKGNTEAFF	TGTGCCAGCAGAATCAGAGTGGAAAAGGGGAACACTGAAGCTTTCTTT	TRBV9	TRBJ1-1	-	-
CASSFGRGVVNSYEQYF	TGTGCCAGCAGCTTCGGACGGGGGGTTGTGAACTCCTACGAGCAGTACTTC	TRBV7-8	TRBJ2-7	TRBD2	medium-sized
CASSLVLGWETEAFF	TGCGCCAGCAGCCTGGTCTTGGGTTGGGAGACTGAAGCTTTCTTT	TRBV5-1	TRBJ1-1	-	once
CASSPRSVHEQYF	TGTGCCAGTAGTCCCCGGAGTGTCCACGAGCAGTACTTC	TRBV19	TRBJ2-7	-	-
CASSPRAGTNQPQHF	TGTGCCAGCAGTCCCCGGGCAGGTACTAATCAGCCCCAGCATTTT	TRBV6-5	TRBJ1-5	-	few
CASSPTDGAEAFF	TGCGCCAGCAGTCCCACCGACGGCGCTGAAGCTTTCTTT	TRBV5-1	TRBJ1-1	-	-
CASSLTSGASTDTQYF	TGTGCCAGCAGCTTGACTAGCGGGGCTAGCACAGATACGCAGTATTTT	TRBV5-4	TRBJ2-3	TRBD2	-
CASSRGDSGANVLTF	TGTGCCAGCAGCCGAGGGGACTCTGGGGCCAACGTCCTGACTTTC	TRBV4-2	TRBJ2-6	-	-